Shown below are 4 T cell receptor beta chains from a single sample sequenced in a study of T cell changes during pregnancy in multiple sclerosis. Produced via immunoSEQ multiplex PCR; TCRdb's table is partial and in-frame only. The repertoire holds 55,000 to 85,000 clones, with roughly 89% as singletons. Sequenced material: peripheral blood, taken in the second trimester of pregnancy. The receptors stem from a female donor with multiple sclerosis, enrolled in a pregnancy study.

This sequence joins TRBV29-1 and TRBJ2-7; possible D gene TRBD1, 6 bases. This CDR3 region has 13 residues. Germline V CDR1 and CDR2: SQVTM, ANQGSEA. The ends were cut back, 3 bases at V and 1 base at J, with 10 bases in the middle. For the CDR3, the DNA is TGCAGCGTTGAGGACAGTCAATCCTACGAGCAGTACTTC. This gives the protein CSVEDSQSYEQYF.

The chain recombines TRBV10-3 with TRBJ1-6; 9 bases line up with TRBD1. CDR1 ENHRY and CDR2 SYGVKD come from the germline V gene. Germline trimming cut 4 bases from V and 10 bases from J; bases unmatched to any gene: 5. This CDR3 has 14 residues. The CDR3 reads CAISGTGDKSPLHF. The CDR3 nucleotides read TGTGCCATCAGTGGGACAGGGGACAAATCACCCCTCCACTTT.

The CDR3 spells CASSPQRPTGSSYEQYF. The CDR3 region has the DNA TGTGCCAGCAGCCCACAGCGCCCGACAGGGAGCTCCTACGAGCAGTACTTC. This chain joins TRBV7-6 and TRBJ2-7; 7 bases line up with TRBD1. Trimming took 5 bases from V and 0 from J; bases not matched to a gene: 13. This CDR3 contains 17 residues. Germline CDR1 is SGHVS and CDR2 is FNYEAQ.

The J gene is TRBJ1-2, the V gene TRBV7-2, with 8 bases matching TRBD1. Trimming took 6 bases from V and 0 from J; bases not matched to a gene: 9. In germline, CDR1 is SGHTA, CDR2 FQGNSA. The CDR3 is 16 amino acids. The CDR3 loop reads CASSLGQVNSNYGYTF. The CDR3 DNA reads TGTGCCAGCAGTCTGGGACAGGTTAACTCTAACTATGGCTACACCTTC.